This is a list of T cell receptor beta chains from one sample in a study of blood T cells in healthy people across ages. Via MiXCR, TCRdb re-called the 5' RACE reads, giving one row per CDR3 protein. The sample yields roughly 1,700,000 distinct CDR3 sequences, roughly 27% seen once. Sequencing was done on a sample of blood. The receptors were sampled from a woman under 40 in good health. Each CDR3 is given with its conserved first and last residue. Each record gives: J gene, D gene, V gene, clone size, CDR3 protein, CDR3 DNA. A D gene is named only where the DNA matches it firmly. Clone size is shown for a subset of rows, as once, few, many or a class of expanded clone.

j_gene: TRBJ2-1; d_gene: TRBD2; v_gene: TRBV7-9; abundance: .; CDR3aa: CASSLEAGGPSNEQFF; CDR3nt: TGTGCCAGCAGCTTAGAGGCGGGAGGGCCCTCCAATGAGCAGTTCTTC
j_gene: TRBJ2-7; d_gene: TRBD2; v_gene: TRBV20-1; abundance: few; CDR3aa: CSAGSLAGTYNEQYF; CDR3nt: TGCAGTGCTGGGTCCCTAGCGGGGACCTACAATGAGCAGTACTTC
j_gene: TRBJ2-1; d_gene: TRBD1; v_gene: TRBV5-1; abundance: many; CDR3aa: CASSLGQGYEQFF; CDR3nt: TGTGCCAGCAGCTTAGGACAGGGGTATGAGCAGTTCTTC
j_gene: TRBJ1-4; d_gene: .; v_gene: TRBV12-3/TRBV12-4; abundance: few; CDR3aa: CASSPLAGREKLFF; CDR3nt: TGTGCCAGCAGTCCCCTAGCGGGTCGGGAAAAACTGTTTTTT
j_gene: TRBJ1-6; d_gene: .; v_gene: TRBV4-1; abundance: .; CDR3aa: CASSQEGRGTYNSPLHF; CDR3nt: TGCGCCAGCAGCCAAGAGGGCAGGGGCACCTATAATTCACCCCTCCACTTT
j_gene: TRBJ1-4; d_gene: .; v_gene: TRBV7-2; abundance: .; CDR3aa: CASSLGGQYNEKLFF; CDR3nt: TGTGCCAGCAGCTTAGGTGGACAGTACAATGAAAAACTGTTTTTT
j_gene: TRBJ2-3; d_gene: .; v_gene: TRBV28; abundance: few; CDR3aa: CASSPLWGKDSDTQYF; CDR3nt: TGTGCCAGCAGTCCCCTTTGGGGGAAGGACAGCGATACGCAGTATTTT
j_gene: TRBJ2-7; d_gene: .; v_gene: TRBV5-1; abundance: .; CDR3aa: CASSLEGTTTYEQYF; CDR3nt: TGCGCCAGCAGCTTGGAAGGGACGACCACCTACGAGCAGTACTTC
j_gene: TRBJ2-1; d_gene: .; v_gene: TRBV15; abundance: few; CDR3aa: CATQDRKSYNEQFF; CDR3nt: TGTGCCACACAGGATCGGAAATCCTACAATGAGCAGTTCTTC
j_gene: TRBJ2-4; d_gene: .; v_gene: TRBV7-9; abundance: few; CDR3aa: CASSPRSKNIQYF; CDR3nt: TGTGCCAGCAGCCCCCGGTCCAAAAACATTCAGTACTTC
j_gene: TRBJ2-3; d_gene: TRBD2; v_gene: TRBV20-1; abundance: many; CDR3aa: CSAHSGGDTDTQYF; CDR3nt: TGCAGTGCTCACAGCGGGGGGGACACAGATACGCAGTATTTT
j_gene: TRBJ1-6; d_gene: .; v_gene: TRBV12-3/TRBV12-4; abundance: few; CDR3aa: CASSRRGSNSPLHF; CDR3nt: TGTGCCAGCAGTCGCAGGGGTAGTAATTCACCCCTCCACTTT
j_gene: TRBJ2-3; d_gene: TRBD2; v_gene: TRBV20-1; abundance: few; CDR3aa: CSASRGSGGGLSSTDTQYF; CDR3nt: TGCAGTGCTAGCCGGGGCTCTGGCGGGGGTCTATCTAGCACAGATACGCAGTATTTT
j_gene: TRBJ1-5; d_gene: TRBD1; v_gene: TRBV12-3/TRBV12-4; abundance: .; CDR3aa: CASSYPGQGSPGNQPQHF; CDR3nt: TGTGCCAGCAGCTACCCGGGACAGGGCTCGCCTGGCAATCAGCCCCAGCATTTT
j_gene: TRBJ2-5; d_gene: .; v_gene: TRBV27; abundance: .; CDR3aa: CASRFLGPGEKETQYF; CDR3nt: TGTGCCAGCAGGTTTCTGGGCCCGGGGGAAAAAGAGACCCAGTACTTC
j_gene: TRBJ2-7; d_gene: .; v_gene: TRBV10-3; abundance: many; CDR3aa: CAISLSSYEQYF; CDR3nt: TGTGCCATCAGCCTTAGCTCCTACGAGCAGTACTTC
j_gene: TRBJ1-5; d_gene: .; v_gene: TRBV10-3; abundance: .; CDR3aa: CAISRSPGENQPQHF; CDR3nt: TGTGCCATCAGTCGATCCCCAGGGGAAAATCAGCCCCAGCATTTT
j_gene: TRBJ2-2; d_gene: TRBD2; v_gene: TRBV5-1; abundance: few; CDR3aa: CASSLVPSGNTGELFF; CDR3nt: TGCGCCAGCAGCTTGGTCCCTAGCGGAAACACCGGGGAGCTGTTTTTT
j_gene: TRBJ2-3; d_gene: .; v_gene: TRBV7-2; abundance: few; CDR3aa: CASSPNAGSLGYTQYF; CDR3nt: TGTGCCAGCAGCCCTAATGCGGGGTCCCTTGGGTATACGCAGTATTTT
j_gene: TRBJ2-3; d_gene: TRBD1; v_gene: TRBV7-6; abundance: few; CDR3aa: CASSLGTGIGTDTQYF; CDR3nt: TGTGCCAGCAGCTTAGGGACAGGCATTGGCACAGATACGCAGTATTTT
j_gene: TRBJ1-2; d_gene: .; v_gene: TRBV6-5; abundance: .; CDR3aa: CASSSLGSATNYGYTF; CDR3nt: TGTGCCAGCAGTAGCCTCGGTTCGGCGACTAACTATGGCTACACCTTC
j_gene: TRBJ1-1; d_gene: .; v_gene: TRBV29-1; abundance: .; CDR3aa: CSVRNRRGTEAFF; CDR3nt: TGCAGCGTTCGTAACAGGCGTGGAACTGAAGCTTTCTTT
j_gene: TRBJ2-5; d_gene: TRBD2; v_gene: TRBV3-1; abundance: .; CDR3aa: CASSQTAGEKTQYF; CDR3nt: TGTGCCAGCAGCCAAACAGCGGGAGAAAAGACCCAGTACTTC
j_gene: TRBJ2-3; d_gene: .; v_gene: TRBV9; abundance: .; CDR3aa: CASSSKWEGHITDTQYF; CDR3nt: TGTGCCAGCAGCTCAAAATGGGAGGGACACATCACAGATACGCAGTATTTT
j_gene: TRBJ1-3; d_gene: .; v_gene: TRBV10-3; abundance: once; CDR3aa: CATFGNTIYF; CDR3nt: TGTGCCACCTTCGGAAACACCATATATTTT
j_gene: TRBJ1-2; d_gene: .; v_gene: TRBV30; abundance: .; CDR3aa: CAWSPQGFGYTF; CDR3nt: TGTGCCTGGAGCCCACAGGGTTTTGGCTACACCTTC
j_gene: TRBJ2-1; d_gene: TRBD2; v_gene: TRBV20-1; abundance: .; CDR3aa: CKLAGGPVRRYEQFF; CDR3nt: TGCAAACTCGCGGGAGGGCCAGTTCGCAGGTATGAGCAGTTCTTC
j_gene: TRBJ1-5; d_gene: .; v_gene: TRBV7-6; abundance: few; CDR3aa: CASSLGSVDRGNQPQHF; CDR3nt: TGTGCCAGCAGCTTAGGGTCCGTGGACAGAGGGAACCAGCCCCAGCATTTT
j_gene: TRBJ1-5; d_gene: .; v_gene: TRBV10-3; abundance: .; CDR3aa: CAISPGQSSNQPQHF; CDR3nt: TGTGCCATCAGTCCGGGACAAAGTAGCAATCAGCCCCAGCATTTT
j_gene: TRBJ2-1; d_gene: TRBD2; v_gene: TRBV5-1; abundance: .; CDR3aa: CASSPTSGVHNEQFF; CDR3nt: TGCGCCAGCAGCCCCACTAGCGGGGTCCACAATGAGCAGTTCTTC
j_gene: TRBJ2-1; d_gene: TRBD1; v_gene: TRBV12-3/TRBV12-4; abundance: once; CDR3aa: CASSLLGQGNEQFF; CDR3nt: TGTGCCAGCAGTTTACTTGGACAGGGCAATGAGCAGTTCTTC
j_gene: TRBJ1-5; d_gene: .; v_gene: TRBV20-1; abundance: few; CDR3aa: CSAKRQDSGNQPQHF; CDR3nt: TGCAGTGCCAAGAGACAGGACTCGGGCAATCAGCCCCAGCATTTT
j_gene: TRBJ1-1; d_gene: .; v_gene: TRBV16; abundance: .; CDR3aa: CASKTGRDDTEAFF; CDR3nt: TGTGCCAGCAAGACAGGTCGAGATGACACTGAAGCTTTCTTT